A selection of T cell receptor beta chains follows, all from one sample in a study of beta chain features in type 1 diabetes. Some clones are missing from TCRdb's copy, which holds only in-frame ones; the method was immunoSEQ multiplex PCR. The sample lists about 130,000 clones; 9% were seen once. The material sequenced was central memory CD4+ T cells from blood. Receptors originate from a man aged 25-40 years with type 1 diabetes. Each CDR3 is given with its conserved first and last residue. A D gene is named only where the DNA matches it firmly. Not every row has a clone size; where given, it reads once, few, many or a size class.

V gene,D gene,J gene,clone size,CDR3 protein,CDR3 DNA
TRBV12-5,TRBD2,TRBJ2-5,few,CASGGLAGVQETQYF,TGTGCTAGTGGGGGACTAGCGGGGGTTCAAGAGACCCAGTACTTC
TRBV18,-,TRBJ1-3,-,CASSLGSSGSGNTIYF,TGTGCCAGCTCACTGGGTTCTAGCGGCTCTGGAAACACCATATATTTT
TRBV5-1,TRBD1,TRBJ1-3,-,CASSLEGARGSNTIYF,TGCGCCAGCAGCTTGGAGGGGGCCAGGGGGTCGAACACCATATATTTT
TRBV13,-,TRBJ2-5,-,CASSLGHGQETQYF,TGTGCCAGCAGCTTAGGTCACGGGCAAGAGACCCAGTACTTC
TRBV27,TRBD2,TRBJ2-1,few,CASSSQRGMDEQFF,TGTGCCAGCAGTTCACAGCGGGGAATGGATGAGCAGTTCTTC
TRBV21-1,-,TRBJ2-7,many,CASSKATGDYEQYF,TGTGCCAGCAGCAAGGCCACAGGCGACTACGAGCAGTACTTC
TRBV19,TRBD1,TRBJ1-1,-,CASTRQGATTEAFF,TGTGCCAGTACTCGACAGGGGGCGACGACTGAAGCTTTCTTT
TRBV6-6,-,TRBJ1-2,-,CASSEGLYGYTF,TGTGCCAGCAGTGAGGGCCTCTATGGCTACACCTTC
TRBV6-5,TRBD2,TRBJ2-7,-,CASSYSSGGIYEQYF,TGTGCCAGCAGTTACTCTAGCGGGGGGATTTACGAGCAGTACTTC
TRBV30,TRBD1,TRBJ1-5,few,CAWSVQGYSNQPQHF,TGTGCCTGGAGTGTACAGGGGTATAGCAATCAGCCCCAGCATTTT
TRBV7-2,-,TRBJ2-5,few,CASSFGEAETQYF,TGTGCCAGCAGCTTCGGGGAGGCAGAGACCCAGTACTTC
TRBV6-5,TRBD1,TRBJ1-3,-,CASSYSIGTDGNTIYF,TGTGCCAGCAGTTACTCGATAGGGACAGATGGAAACACCATATATTTT
TRBV7-8,TRBD1,TRBJ1-6,few,CASSPGSGQINSPLHF,TGTGCCAGCAGCCCAGGCTCGGGACAGATTAATTCACCCCTCCACTTT
TRBV6-5,-,TRBJ1-5,-,CASRKQENQPQHF,TGTGCCAGCAGAAAACAGGAGAATCAGCCCCAGCATTTT
TRBV7-9,-,TRBJ1-1,many,CASSLVPRLNTEAFF,TGTGCCAGCAGCTTAGTCCCCAGATTGAACACTGAAGCTTTCTTT
TRBV11-2,-,TRBJ2-7,-,CASSLGPDTRYEQYF,TGTGCCAGCAGCCTGGGTCCGGACACCAGATACGAGCAGTACTTC
TRBV27,-,TRBJ1-2,few,CASSFGAGDYGYTF,TGTGCCAGCAGTTTCGGGGCGGGAGACTATGGCTACACCTTC
TRBV6-6,-,TRBJ1-5,-,CASSSGNQPQHF,TGTGCCAGCAGTTCAGGGAATCAGCCCCAGCATTTT
TRBV28,-,TRBJ1-2,few,CASSLAGIGGYTF,TGTGCCAGCAGTTTGGCAGGGATCGGCGGCTACACCTTC
TRBV18,-,TRBJ1-4,-,CASSRGLTGEKLFF,TGTGCCAGCTCACGCGGATTGACTGGCGAAAAACTGTTTTTT